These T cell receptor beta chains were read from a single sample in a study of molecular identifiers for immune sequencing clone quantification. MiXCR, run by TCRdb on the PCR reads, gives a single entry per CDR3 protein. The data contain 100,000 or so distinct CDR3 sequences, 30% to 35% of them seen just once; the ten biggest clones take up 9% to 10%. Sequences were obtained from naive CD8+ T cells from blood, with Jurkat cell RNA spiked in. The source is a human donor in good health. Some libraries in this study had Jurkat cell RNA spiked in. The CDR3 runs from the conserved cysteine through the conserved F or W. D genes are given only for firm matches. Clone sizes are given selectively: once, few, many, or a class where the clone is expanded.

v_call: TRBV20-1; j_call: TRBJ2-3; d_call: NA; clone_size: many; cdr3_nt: TGCAGTGCTGGGGAGGTTGCTACGCAGTATTTT; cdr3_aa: CSAGEVATQYF
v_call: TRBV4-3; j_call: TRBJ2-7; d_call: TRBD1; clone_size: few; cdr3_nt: TGCGCCAGCAGCCAAAAAGCAGGGGACAGCTACGAGCAGTACTTC; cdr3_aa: CASSQKAGDSYEQYF
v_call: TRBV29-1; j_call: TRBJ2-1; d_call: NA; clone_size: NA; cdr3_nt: TGCAGCGTTGACGGTATCAGGGTCCAAGAGCAGTTCTTC; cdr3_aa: CSVDGIRVQEQFF
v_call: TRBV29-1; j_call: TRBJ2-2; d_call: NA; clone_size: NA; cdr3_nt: TGCAGCGTTGATGACCAGGGGATGAACACCGGGGAGCTGATTTTT; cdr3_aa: CSVDDQGMNTGELIF
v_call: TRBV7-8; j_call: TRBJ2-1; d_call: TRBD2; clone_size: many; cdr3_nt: TGTGCCAGCAGCTTAGGGTCCCGACTAGCGCCTTACAATGAGCAGTTCTTC; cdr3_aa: CASSLGSRLAPYNEQFF
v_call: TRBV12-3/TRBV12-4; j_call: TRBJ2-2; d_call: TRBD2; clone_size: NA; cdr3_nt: TGTGCCAGCAGGGGGGGACTAGTCGGGCCCGGGGAGCTGTTTTTT; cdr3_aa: CASRGGLVGPGELFF
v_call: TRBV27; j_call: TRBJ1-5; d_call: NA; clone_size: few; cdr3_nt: TGTGCCAGCAGGGAAGGCAGTAATCAGCCCCAGCATTTT; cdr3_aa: CASREGSNQPQHF
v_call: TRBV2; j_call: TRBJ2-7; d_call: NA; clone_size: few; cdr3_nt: TGTGCCAGCAGTGAATTCGGCAGCTCCTACGAGCAGTACTTC; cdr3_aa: CASSEFGSSYEQYF
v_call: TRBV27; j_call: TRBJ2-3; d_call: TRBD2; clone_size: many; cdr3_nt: TGTGCCAGCAGTCTACTTAGCGGGAGGGCCGGAGATACGCAGTATTTT; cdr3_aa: CASSLLSGRAGDTQYF
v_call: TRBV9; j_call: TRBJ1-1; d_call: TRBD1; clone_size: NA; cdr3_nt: TGTGCCAGCAGCCCAGGGGGTGGGACAGGGTGGGCTGAAGCTTTCTTT; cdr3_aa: CASSPGGGTGWAEAFF
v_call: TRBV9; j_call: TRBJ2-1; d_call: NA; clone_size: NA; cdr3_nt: TGTGCCAGCAGCGTAGGGGACGGGGAGCTTTACAATGAGCAGTTCTTC; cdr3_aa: CASSVGDGELYNEQFF
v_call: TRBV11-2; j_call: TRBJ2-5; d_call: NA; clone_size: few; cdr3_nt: TGTGCCAGCAGCCAGGCCGGGACTCTGTACCAAGAGACCCAGTACTTC; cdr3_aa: CASSQAGTLYQETQYF
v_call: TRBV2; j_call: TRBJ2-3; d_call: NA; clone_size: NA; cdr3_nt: TGTGCCAGCAGTATACTGCGGGACAGCGCTAGCACAGATACGCAGTATTTT; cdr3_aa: CASSILRDSASTDTQYF
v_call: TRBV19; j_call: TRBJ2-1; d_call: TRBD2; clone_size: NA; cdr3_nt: TGTGCCAGTAGTTGGACTAGCGGGAGGGCCAATGAGCAGTTCTTC; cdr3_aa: CASSWTSGRANEQFF
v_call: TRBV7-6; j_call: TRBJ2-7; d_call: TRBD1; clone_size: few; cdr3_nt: TGTGCCAGCAGCTTATTTGCACAGGGGGCTGGCGAGCAGTACTTC; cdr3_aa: CASSLFAQGAGEQYF
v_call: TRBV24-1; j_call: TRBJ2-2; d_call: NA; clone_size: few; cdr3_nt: TGTGCCACCAGTGATTGGTCGGAGAACACCGGGGAGCTGTTTTTT; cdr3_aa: CATSDWSENTGELFF
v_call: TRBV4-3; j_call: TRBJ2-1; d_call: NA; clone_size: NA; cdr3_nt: TGCGCCAGCAGCCAAGGTCGATGGTTGGGGGCCTACAATGAGCAGTTCTTC; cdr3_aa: CASSQGRWLGAYNEQFF
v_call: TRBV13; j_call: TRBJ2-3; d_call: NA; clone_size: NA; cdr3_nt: TGTGCCAGCAGCCTCGGGGACCCTAGAGCCACAGATACGCAGTATTTT; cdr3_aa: CASSLGDPRATDTQYF
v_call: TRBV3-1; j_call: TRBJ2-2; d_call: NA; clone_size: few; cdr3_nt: TGTGCCAGCAGTTCAACGGGACGGAACACCGGGGAGCTGATTTTT; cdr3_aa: CASSSTGRNTGELIF
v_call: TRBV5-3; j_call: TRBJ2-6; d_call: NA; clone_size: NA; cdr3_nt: TGTGCCAGCAGCAATAACAGGGTGTCTGGGGCCAACGTCCTGACTTTC; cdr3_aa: CASSNNRVSGANVLTF
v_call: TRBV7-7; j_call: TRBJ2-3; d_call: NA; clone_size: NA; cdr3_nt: TGTGCCAGCAGCTCTCACATGGCAGATACGCAGTATTTT; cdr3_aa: CASSSHMADTQYF
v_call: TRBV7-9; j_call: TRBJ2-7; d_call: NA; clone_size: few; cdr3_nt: TGTGCCAGCACCCCACTAGGGACCTCCTACGAGCAGTACTTC; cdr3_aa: CASTPLGTSYEQYF
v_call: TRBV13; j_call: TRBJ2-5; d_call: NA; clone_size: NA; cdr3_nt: TGTGCCAGCAGCCCACGACCGGGAGAGACCCAGTACTTC; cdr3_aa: CASSPRPGETQYF
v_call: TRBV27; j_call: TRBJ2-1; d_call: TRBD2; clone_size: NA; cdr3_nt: TGTGCCAGCAGTTTTCGCGGGACTAGTAATGAGCAGTTCTTC; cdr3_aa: CASSFRGTSNEQFF
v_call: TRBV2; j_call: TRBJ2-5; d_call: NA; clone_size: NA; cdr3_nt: TGTGCCAGCAGTGAACCTCATCGGGTCGGAGAGACCCAGTACTTC; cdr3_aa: CASSEPHRVGETQYF
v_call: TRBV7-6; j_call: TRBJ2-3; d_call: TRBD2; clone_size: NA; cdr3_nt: TGTGCCAGCAGCTTAGCAAAAGGAGCGGGAGAAAGCACAGATACGCAGTATTTT; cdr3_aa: CASSLAKGAGESTDTQYF
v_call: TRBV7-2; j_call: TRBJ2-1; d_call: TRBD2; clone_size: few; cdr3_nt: TGTGCCAGCAGCTTAGGGACTAGCGGGAGGTGGAATGAGCAGTTCTTC; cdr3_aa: CASSLGTSGRWNEQFF
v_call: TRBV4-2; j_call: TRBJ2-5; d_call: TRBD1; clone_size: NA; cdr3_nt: TGTGACAGCAGCCCTACAGGGGGAGAGACCCAGTACTTC; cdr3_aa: CDSSPTGGETQYF
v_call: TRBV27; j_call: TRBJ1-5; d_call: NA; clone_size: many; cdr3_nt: TGTGCCAGCAGTTTACTTGGGTTCAATCAGCCCCAGCATTTT; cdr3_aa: CASSLLGFNQPQHF
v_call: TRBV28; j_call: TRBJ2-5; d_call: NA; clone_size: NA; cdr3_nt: TGTGCCAGCAGCCACTTTGGGGCCGAAGAGACCCAGTACTTC; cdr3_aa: CASSHFGAEETQYF
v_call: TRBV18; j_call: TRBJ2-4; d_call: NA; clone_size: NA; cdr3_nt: TGTGCCAGCTCACCACTGGAGGAGTATCACAAAAACATTCAGTACTTC; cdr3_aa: CASSPLEEYHKNIQYF
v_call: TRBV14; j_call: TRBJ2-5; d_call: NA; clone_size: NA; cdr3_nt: TGTGCCAGCAGCCAAGTCTACGGAGAGACCCAGTACTTC; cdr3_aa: CASSQVYGETQYF
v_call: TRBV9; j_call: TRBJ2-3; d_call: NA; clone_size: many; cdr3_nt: TGTGCCAGCACCCCCCTCGACACAGATACGCAGTATTTT; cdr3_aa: CASTPLDTDTQYF
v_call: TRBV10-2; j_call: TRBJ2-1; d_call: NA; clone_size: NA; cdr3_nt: TGCGCCAGCAGTGACGCTAGCTCCTACAATGAGCAGTTCTTC; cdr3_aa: CASSDASSYNEQFF
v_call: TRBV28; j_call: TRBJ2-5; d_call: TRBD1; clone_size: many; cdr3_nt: TGTGCCAGCACACGGGACAGGGATGGAGAAGAGACCCAGTACTTC; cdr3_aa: CASTRDRDGEETQYF
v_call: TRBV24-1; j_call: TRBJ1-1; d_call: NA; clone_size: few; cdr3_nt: TGTGCCACCAGTGAGTCCGGGACACCCGCCACTGAAGCTTTCTTT; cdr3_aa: CATSESGTPATEAFF
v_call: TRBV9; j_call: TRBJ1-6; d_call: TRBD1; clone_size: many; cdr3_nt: TGTGCCAGCAGCCCGGGACAGCCTCCATTCCCCCTCCACTTT; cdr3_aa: CASSPGQPPFPLHF
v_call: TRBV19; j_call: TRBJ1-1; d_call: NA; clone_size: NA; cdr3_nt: TGTGCCAGTAGTATTTTACTGCGGAACACTGAAGCTTTCTTT; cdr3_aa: CASSILLRNTEAFF
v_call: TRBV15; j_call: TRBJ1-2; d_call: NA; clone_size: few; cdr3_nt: TGTGCCACCACCCCAGACAGGCTATTTTATGGCTACACCTTC; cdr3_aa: CATTPDRLFYGYTF
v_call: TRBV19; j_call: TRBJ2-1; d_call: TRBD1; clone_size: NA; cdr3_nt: TGTGCCAGTAGTATAGGAACAGGGGGCGATGAGCAGTTCTTC; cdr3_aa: CASSIGTGGDEQFF
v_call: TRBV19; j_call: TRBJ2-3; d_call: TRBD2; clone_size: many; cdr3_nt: TGTGCCAGTAGTCTTACTAGCGGCAGCACAGATACGCAGTATTTT; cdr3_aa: CASSLTSGSTDTQYF
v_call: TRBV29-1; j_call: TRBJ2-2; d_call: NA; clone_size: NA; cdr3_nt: TGCAGCGTTGAAGCTAGGGGTCCCGGGGAGCTGTTTTTT; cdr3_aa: CSVEARGPGELFF
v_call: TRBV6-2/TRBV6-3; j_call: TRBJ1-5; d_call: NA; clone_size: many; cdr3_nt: TGTGCCAGCAGTATGGAACCATTCTTAAATCAGCCCCAGCATTTT; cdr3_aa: CASSMEPFLNQPQHF
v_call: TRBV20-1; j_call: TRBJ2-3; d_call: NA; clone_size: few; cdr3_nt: TGCAGTGCAGAGGAAGGGTCACATACGCAGTATTTT; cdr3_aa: CSAEEGSHTQYF
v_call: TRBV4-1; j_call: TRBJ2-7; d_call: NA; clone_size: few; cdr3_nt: TGCGCCAGCAGCCAAGGCCCCGAGCAGTACTTC; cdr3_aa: CASSQGPEQYF
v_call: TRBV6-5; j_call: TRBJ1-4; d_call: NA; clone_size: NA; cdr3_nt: TGTGCCAGCAGTTACTCGAATATCAGGGCTAGTAATGAAAAACTGTTTTTT; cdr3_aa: CASSYSNIRASNEKLFF
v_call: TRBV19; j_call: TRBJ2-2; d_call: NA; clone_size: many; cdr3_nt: TGTGCCAGTTCGAACACCGGGGAGCTGTTTTTT; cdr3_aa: CASSNTGELFF
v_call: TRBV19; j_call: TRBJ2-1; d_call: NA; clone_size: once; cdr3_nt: TGTGCCAGTAGTATTGTCGGCTACAATGAGCAGTTCTTC; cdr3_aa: CASSIVGYNEQFF
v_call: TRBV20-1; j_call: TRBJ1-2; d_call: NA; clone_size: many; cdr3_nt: TGCAGTGCTAGGTTGAAGGCAGATGGCTACACCTTC; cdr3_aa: CSARLKADGYTF
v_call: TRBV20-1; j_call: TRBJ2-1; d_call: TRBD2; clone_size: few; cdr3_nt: TGCAGTGCACCACCGGGACTAGCGGGAGTAGGGGCCTACAATGAGCAGTTCTTC; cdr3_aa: CSAPPGLAGVGAYNEQFF
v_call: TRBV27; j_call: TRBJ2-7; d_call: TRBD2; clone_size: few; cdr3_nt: TGTGCCAGCAGTTTAGTGGGGAGGGGTCTTTACGAGCAGTACTTC; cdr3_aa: CASSLVGRGLYEQYF
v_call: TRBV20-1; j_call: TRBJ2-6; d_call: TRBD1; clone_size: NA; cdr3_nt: TGCAGTGCGAATTTTTTGCCGGGACAGGGGGCTGATGGGGCCAACGTCCTGACTTTC; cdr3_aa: CSANFLPGQGADGANVLTF
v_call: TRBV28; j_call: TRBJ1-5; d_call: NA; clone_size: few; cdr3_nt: TGTGCCAGCAGTTTTGAGGGGCCCAATCAGCCCCAGCATTTT; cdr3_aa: CASSFEGPNQPQHF
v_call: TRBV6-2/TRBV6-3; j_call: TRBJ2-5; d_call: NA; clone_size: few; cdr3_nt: TGTGCCAGCAGTTGGACTTCCCAAGAGACCCAGTACTTC; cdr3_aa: CASSWTSQETQYF
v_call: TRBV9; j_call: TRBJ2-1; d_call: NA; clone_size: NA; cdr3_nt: TGTGCCTCGCGCCGGGAGCCCCACAATGAGCAGTTCTTC; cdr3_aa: CASRREPHNEQFF
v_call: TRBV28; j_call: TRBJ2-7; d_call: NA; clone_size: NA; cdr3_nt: TGTGCCAGCTGCACAGGGATCTCCTACGAGCAGTACTTC; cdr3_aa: CASCTGISYEQYF
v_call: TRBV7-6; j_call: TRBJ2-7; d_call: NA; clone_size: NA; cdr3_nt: TGTGCCAGCAGCTTAGCGGGTTGGGTAGGGCAGTACTTC; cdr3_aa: CASSLAGWVGQYF
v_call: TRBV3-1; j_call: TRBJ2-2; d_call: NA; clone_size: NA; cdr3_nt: TGTGCCAGCAGCCCAAGTTATGAATTGGCCGGGGAGCTGTTTTTT; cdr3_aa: CASSPSYELAGELFF
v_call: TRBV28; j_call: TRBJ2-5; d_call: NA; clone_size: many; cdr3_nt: TGTGCCAGCACCCCAATCCGGGACAATTATTACCAAGAGACCCAGTACTTC; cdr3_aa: CASTPIRDNYYQETQYF
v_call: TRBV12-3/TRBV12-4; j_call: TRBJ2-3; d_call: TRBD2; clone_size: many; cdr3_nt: TGTGCCAGCAGTGCGGGACTAGCGGGAGGAGCAGATACGCAGTATTTT; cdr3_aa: CASSAGLAGGADTQYF